Below, one T cell receptor beta chain is given with its context. These data are taken from a study of PD-L1 blockade in urothelial cancer. Regarding time point: pretreatment peripheral blood. CDR3 length: 14 residues. The germline gives CDR1 SGHRS, CDR2 YFSETQ. Trimming removed 3 bases from V and 2 bases from J; junction bases left unmatched: 1. Produced via immunoSEQ multiplex PCR; TCRdb's table is partial and in-frame only. The data contain around 40,000 clones, about 89% of them singletons. The rearrangement uses TRBV5-1 and TRBJ1-3; 8 bases are a match to TRBD1. This sequence was found in a woman aged 60-70 years with urothelial cancer. The input for sequencing was PBMCs, taken around atezolizumab (anti-PD-L1) treatment. CDR3 sequence: CASSWGQAGNTIYF. The CDR3 nucleotides are TGCGCCAGCAGCTGGGGACAGGCTGGAAACACCATATATTTT. The variable domain in full, completed from reference TRBV5-1 and TRBJ1-3, reads KAGVTQTPRYLIKTRGQQVTLSCSPISGHRSVSWYQQTPGQGLQFLFEYFSETQRNKGNFPGRFSGRQFSNSRSEMNVSTLELGDSALYLCASSWGQAGNTIYFGEGSWLTVV.